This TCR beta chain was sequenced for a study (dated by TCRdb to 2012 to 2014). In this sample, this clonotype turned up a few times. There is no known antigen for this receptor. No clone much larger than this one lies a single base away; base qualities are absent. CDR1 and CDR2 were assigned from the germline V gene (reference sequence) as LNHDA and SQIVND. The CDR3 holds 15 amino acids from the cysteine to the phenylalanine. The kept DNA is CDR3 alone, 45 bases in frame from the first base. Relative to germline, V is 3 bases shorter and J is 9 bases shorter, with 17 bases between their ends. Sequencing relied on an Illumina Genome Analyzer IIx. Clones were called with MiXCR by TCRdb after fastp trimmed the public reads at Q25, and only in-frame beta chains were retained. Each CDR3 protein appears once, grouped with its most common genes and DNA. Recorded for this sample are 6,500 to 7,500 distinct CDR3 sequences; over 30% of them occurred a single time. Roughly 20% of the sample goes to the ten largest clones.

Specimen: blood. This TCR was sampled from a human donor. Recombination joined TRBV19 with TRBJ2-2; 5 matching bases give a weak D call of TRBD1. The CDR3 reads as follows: CASSMLGPPWRELFF. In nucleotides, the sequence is TGTGCCAGTAGTATGTTGGGGCCGCCATGGAGGGAGCTGTTTTTT. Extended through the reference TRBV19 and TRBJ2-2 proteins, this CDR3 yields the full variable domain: DGGITQSPKYLFRKEGQNVTLSCEQNLNHDAMYWYRQDPGQGLRLIYYSQIVNDFQKGDIAEGYSVSREKKESFPLTVTSAQKNPTAFYLCASSMLGPPWRELFFGEGSRLTVL.